One sample yielded the 25 T cell receptor beta chains listed below, sequenced in a study of blood T cell repertoires in COVID-19. Only in-frame clones appear in the TCRdb table, and some are missing; sequencing was by immunoSEQ multiplex PCR. The sample holds roughly 190,000 clones, around 90% seen once. Sequenced sample: peripheral blood. The receptors were sampled from a man aged 45-65 years with acute or convalescent COVID-19.

This clone has just one count. The chain carries TRBV29-1 and TRBJ1-2; TRBD1 is a possible D gene (6 bases). The CDR3 contains 12 residues. Germline loops: CDR1 SQVTM, CDR2 ANQGSEA. The V gene lost 8 bases and the J gene lost 8 bases, with 18 bases spanning the gap. CDR3 residues: CSSQGGGGGYTF. The CDR3 coding sequence is TGCAGCAGCCAAGGTGGGGGCGGAGGCTACACCTTC.

This clone occurred once. The chain couples TRBV30 to TRBJ1-5, with a weak D call TRBD1 (5 bases). Trimming cost V 2 bases and J 5 bases, with 16 bases left between them. The CDR3 contains 15 residues. From germline, CDR1 is GTSNPN and CDR2 SVGIG (reference sequence). The CDR3 region has the DNA TGTGCCTGGAGTACCGGGCAGGGAAACGATCAGCCCCAGCATTTT. This gives the protein CAWSTGQGNDQPQHF.

V and J are TRBV7-3 and TRBJ2-2; 8 bases are shared with TRBD2. Germline-derived CDR1 and CDR2 are SGHTA and FQGTGA. With 2 bases clipped from V and 6 bases from J, the junction kept 5 bases outside the gene matches. The CDR3 has 15 residues. The CDR3 here is CASSLVSGTPGELFF. DNA for the CDR3: TGTGCCAGCAGCTTAGTTAGCGGGACACCCGGGGAGCTGTTTTTT.

The chain links TRBV2 to TRBJ2-2; possible D gene TRBD1, 7 bases. This CDR3 contains 16 residues. Germline V gene sequence: CDR1 SNHLY, CDR2 FYNNEI. V lost 8 bases and J 4 bases, leaving 20 bases between the germline ends. The CDR3: CASAQGGKGLTGELFF. The CDR3 bases are TGTGCCAGCGCCCAGGGGGGAAAAGGGCTCACCGGGGAGCTGTTTTTT.

This clone was detected only once. This chain uses TRBV9 with TRBJ1-3, with 7 bases aligning to TRBD1. The length of the CDR3 is 18 residues. Trimming cost V 3 bases and J 0 bases; bases outside gene matches: 12. CDR1 and CDR2 from the germline V gene are SGDLS and YYNGEE. CDR3 protein: CASSGGGMRGTSGNTIYF. The CDR3 DNA reads TGTGCCAGCAGCGGAGGGGGCATGAGGGGTACCTCTGGAAACACCATATATTTT.

The rearrangement uses TRBV5-5 and TRBJ1-6; possibly TRBD1 for D (6 bases). This CDR3 region has 16 residues. Germline V gene data show CDR1 as SGHKS and CDR2 as YYEKEE (reference sequence). V was shortened by 0 bases and J by 8 bases, with 15 bases between the two germline ends. The CDR3 loop is CASSLAGGGIDSPLHF. The CDR3 DNA reads TGTGCCAGCAGCTTGGCCGGGGGGGGCATTGATTCACCCCTCCACTTT.

This rearrangement joins TRBV18 to TRBJ1-4; 7 bases agree with TRBD1. CDR3 length: 15 residues. Unmatched junction bases numbered 6, after V lost 0 bases and J lost 8 bases. Germline CDR1 and CDR2: KGHSH and LQKENI. The CDR3 sequence is CASSPPQGVGEKLFF. The CDR3, as DNA: TGTGCCAGCTCACCACCCCAGGGGGTGGGAGAAAAACTGTTTTTT. The whole variable domain, remainder taken from reference TRBV18 and TRBJ1-4, is NAGVMQNPRHLVRRRGQEARLRCSPMKGHSHVYWYRQLPEEGLKFMVYLQKENIIDESGMPKERFSAEFPKEGPSILRIQQVVRGDSAAYFCASSPPQGVGEKLFFGSGTQLSVL.

V is TRBV7-6 and J is TRBJ2-1; TRBD2 agrees at 15 bases. There are 18 residues in the CDR3. The V segment lost 5 bases and the J segment 8 bases; nucleotides outside the gene matches: 13. Germline V lookup: CDR1 SGHVS, CDR2 FNYEAQ. The CDR3 nucleotides are TGTGCCAGCAGCCCCACAAGGACTAGCGGGAGGGATCGGCATGAGCAGTTCTTC. It is translated as CASSPTRTSGRDRHEQFF.

The CDR3 here is CASSPGMGNQPQHF. The CDR3 bases are TGTGCCAGCAGCCCAGGGATGGGCAATCAGCCCCAGCATTTT. The chain combines TRBV7-9 with TRBJ1-5, with D possibly matching TRBD1 (5 bases). The germline V gene encodes CDR1 SEHNR and CDR2 FQNEAQ (reference sequence). This CDR3 has 14 residues. The V end was cut by 5 bases, the J end by 2 bases, with 10 bases between.

This chain uses TRBV30 with TRBJ1-4; 9 positions match TRBD1. Germline CDR1 and CDR2: GTSNPN and SVGIG (reference sequence). The V and J ends lost 3 bases and 7 bases, in that order; junction bases with no gene match: 6. This CDR3 has 14 amino acids. The CDR3 sequence is CAWRGQGLREKLFF. CDR3 nucleotides: TGTGCCTGGAGGGGACAGGGATTACGTGAAAAACTGTTTTTT.

The chain recombines TRBV14 with TRBJ2-1; 9 nucleotides agree with TRBD2. Germline CDR1 is SGHDN and CDR2 is FVKESK. The V segment lost 3 bases and the J segment 3 bases; nucleotides outside the gene matches: 9. The CDR3 has 17 amino acids. The CDR3 nucleotides are TGTGCCAGCAGCCATGCCAGGACTAGCGAGAACTACAATGAGCAGTTCTTC. Amino acids: CASSHARTSENYNEQFF.

The genes are TRBV14 and TRBJ2-3; TRBD1 aligns across 9 bases. The CDR3 has 19 residues. The V gene end was trimmed by 0 bases and the J gene end by 3 bases; junction bases not matched to a gene: 13. Germline loops: CDR1 SGHDN, CDR2 FVKESK. The CDR3 reads CASSQEGKPGQGFTDTQYF. The CDR3 nucleotides read TGTGCCAGCAGCCAAGAAGGCAAACCGGGACAGGGTTTTACAGATACGCAGTATTTT.

This rearrangement joins TRBV2 to TRBJ1-2, with TRBD1 matching over 11 bases. With V trimmed by 6 bases and J by 3 bases, 0 bases remained unmatched. The CDR3 runs 13 residues. Per the germline V gene, CDR1 is SNHLY and CDR2 is FYNNEI. The CDR3, as DNA: TGTGCCAGCAGGGGACAGGGGGACTATGGCTACACCTTC. This sequence encodes CASRGQGDYGYTF. The variable domain in full, with the rest retrieved from reference TRBV2 and TRBJ1-2, is EPEVTQTPSHQVTQMGQEVILRCVPISNHLYFYWYRQILGQKVEFLVSFYNNEISEKSEIFDDQFSVERPDGSNFTLKIRSTKLEDSAMYFCASRGQGDYGYTFGSGTRLTVV.

The chain combines TRBV19 with TRBJ1-1; D remains ambiguous. V was cut by 11 bases and J by 5 bases, with 21 bases left in between. This CDR3 is built from 14 residues. Germline lookup yields CDR1 LNHDA and CDR2 SQIVND (reference sequence). CDR3 amino acids: CASREEGLRTEAFF. As DNA, the CDR3 is TGTGCCTCCCGGGAGGAGGGTTTAAGAACTGAAGCTTTCTTT. Based on the CDR3 plus reference TRBV19 and TRBJ1-1, the full variable domain is DGGITQSPKYLFRKEGQNVTLSCEQNLNHDAMYWYRQDPGQGLRLIYYSQIVNDFQKGDIAEGYSVSREKKESFPLTVTSAQKNPTAFYLCASREEGLRTEAFFGQGTRLTVV.

V usage is TRBV9 and J usage is TRBJ1-3; D is uncertain. V lost 1 base and J 0 bases, leaving 5 bases between the germline ends. The CDR3 covers 14 residues. Looked up from germline, CDR1 is SGDLS and CDR2 is YYNGEE. This CDR3 reads CASSVRSSGNTIYF. CDR3 nucleotides: TGTGCCAGCAGCGTACGGAGCTCTGGAAACACCATATATTTT.

The chain recombines TRBV11-2 with TRBJ1-2; D is unresolved. Germline CDR1 and CDR2: SGHAT and FQNNGV. Trimming removed 5 bases at V and 0 bases at J, with 10 bases between. The CDR3 extends over 14 amino acids. CDR3 bases: TGTGCCAGCAGCCCCAGTGTGGCTAACTATGGCTACACCTTC. Translating gives CASSPSVANYGYTF.

This sequence joins TRBV5-1 and TRBJ2-3; 7 bases match TRBD1. The length of the CDR3 is 16 residues. The V segment lost 5 bases and the J segment 4 bases; nucleotides outside the gene matches: 13. CDR1 and CDR2 from the germline V gene are SGHRS and YFSETQ. CDR3 region: CASRWDSSIVADTQYF. CDR3 in DNA: TGCGCCAGCAGGTGGGACAGTTCAATCGTAGCAGATACGCAGTATTTT.

The chain recombines TRBV29-1 with TRBJ2-2, with 8 bases aligning to TRBD1. There are 15 residues in the CDR3. The junction had 9 bases not matched to a gene; V was cut back by 7 bases and J by 2 bases. Germline V lookup: CDR1 SQVTM, CDR2 ANQGSEA. The CDR3 loop is CSASGDRRNTGELFF. CDR3 bases: TGCAGCGCCTCAGGGGACAGGAGAAACACCGGGGAGCTGTTTTTT.

This rearrangement joins TRBV18 to TRBJ1-4, with D perhaps TRBD1 (5 bases). From germline, CDR1 is KGHSH and CDR2 LQKENI. CDR3 size: 16 residues. The germline V and J ends were trimmed by 5 bases and 1 base, with 14 bases remaining between them. The CDR3 DNA reads TGTGCCAGCTCATCACTTCCGGGACTAACTAATGAAAAACTGTTTTTT. Its protein product is CASSSLPGLTNEKLFF.

A single count supports this clone. The V and J genes are TRBV5-1 and TRBJ2-7; 7 positions agree with TRBD2. V was clipped by 3 bases and J by 6 bases; unmatched bases: 9. Per germline, CDR1 SGHRS and CDR2 YFSETQ. CDR3 length: 14 residues. The CDR3 DNA is TGCGCCAGCAGCTACGGACTAGATTCGGCCGAGCAGTACTTC. This gives the protein CASSYGLDSAEQYF.

The genes are TRBV5-1 and TRBJ2-7; D uncertain. Germline V gives CDR1 SGHRS, CDR2 YFSETQ. Trimming removed 5 bases from V and 3 bases from J, with 18 bases in between. The CDR3 contains 15 residues. The DNA for the CDR3 is TGCGCCAGCAGTTCAACGGTCCCCTCGGGCTACGAGCAGTACTTC. Its translation is CASSSTVPSGYEQYF.

The V call is TRBV28, the J call TRBJ1-5; no definite D call. V was shortened by 5 bases and J by 1 base, with 12 bases between the two germline ends. This CDR3 is 15 amino acids long. CDR1 MDHEN and CDR2 SYDVKM come from the germline V gene. The CDR3 nucleotides are TGTGCCAGCAGTCCAGTGACTTTGAGCAATCAGCCCCAGCATTTT. Translating it yields CASSPVTLSNQPQHF.

The genes are TRBV24-1 and TRBJ2-3, with D possibly TRBD1 on 6 matching bases. The CDR3 contains 16 residues. The ends were cut back, 5 bases at V and 4 bases at J, with 18 bases in the middle. Germline V gene sequence: CDR1 KGHDR, CDR2 SFDVKD. CDR3 nucleotide sequence: TGTGCCACCAGTGGTCAAGCGGTCAGGGGTGCAGATACGCAGTATTTT. Its protein product is CATSGQAVRGADTQYF.

The chain couples TRBV29-1 to TRBJ2-1, with a tentative D call TRBD1 (5 bases). There are 14 residues in the CDR3. Trimming removed 7 bases from V and 6 bases from J, with 19 bases in between. Germline values: CDR1 SQVTM, CDR2 ANQGSEA. CDR3 region: CSAGLLRQSNEQFF. Here the CDR3 DNA reads TGCAGCGCTGGCCTTTTGAGACAGAGCAATGAGCAGTTCTTC.

The V and J genes are TRBV4-3 and TRBJ2-3; tentative D call: TRBD2 (6 bases). V lost 3 bases and J lost 2, with 18 bases in between. CDR1 LGHNA and CDR2 YSLEER come from the germline V gene. There are 17 residues in the CDR3. In nucleotides, the CDR3 is TGCGCCAGCAGCCATGACACCCGGGACTCCATCACAGATACGCAGTATTTT. This sequence encodes CASSHDTRDSITDTQYF.